Below, one TCR beta chain is given with its context. Antigen unknown. The record originates from a study of glioma-infiltrating T cells after dendritic cell vaccination. Study-wide background: Patients received autologous tumor lysate-pulsed dendritic cell vaccination between about 2003 and 2012. Patients received three intradermal dendritic cell vaccine injections at biweekly intervals.

Time point in this sample: after dendritic cell vaccination, including at tumor progression/relapse. The CDR3 covers 16 residues. Trimming left V 1 base short and J 2 bases short, with 12 bases between. Per the germline V gene, CDR1 is MNHEY and CDR2 is SVGAGI. The immunoSEQ assay amplified TCRB CDR3 from up to roughly 2 ug DNA. The protocol was immunoSEQ multiplex PCR, while the TCRdb copy is restricted to in-frame clones and leaves out a portion. The table lists fewer than 30,000 clones, roughly 91% of them singletons. Regarding the study as a whole: Higher pretreatment TIL content predicted longer progression-free time and survival.

Sequenced material: blood, taken after dendritic cell vaccination. The chain employs TRBV6-5 and TRBJ1-3; D is possibly TRBD1 (5 bases). This TCR derives from a human donor with glioblastoma. In DNA, the CDR3 is TGTGCCAGCAGTTACTTCCGGAGGGGAACTGGAAACACCATATATTTT. This sequence encodes CASSYFRRGTGNTIYF.